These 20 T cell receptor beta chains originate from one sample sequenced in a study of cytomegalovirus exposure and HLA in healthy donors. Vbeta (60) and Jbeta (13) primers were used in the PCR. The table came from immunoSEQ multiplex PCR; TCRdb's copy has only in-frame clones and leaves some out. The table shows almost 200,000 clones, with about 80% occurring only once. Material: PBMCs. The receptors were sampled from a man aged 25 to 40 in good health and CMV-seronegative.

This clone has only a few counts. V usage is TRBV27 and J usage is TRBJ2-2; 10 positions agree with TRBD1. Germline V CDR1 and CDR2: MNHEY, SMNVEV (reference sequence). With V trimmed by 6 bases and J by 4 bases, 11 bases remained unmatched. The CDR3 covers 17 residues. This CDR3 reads CASRKTGGASSTGELFF. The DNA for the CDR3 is TGTGCCAGCAGAAAGACAGGGGGCGCTTCGAGCACCGGGGAGCTGTTTTTT.

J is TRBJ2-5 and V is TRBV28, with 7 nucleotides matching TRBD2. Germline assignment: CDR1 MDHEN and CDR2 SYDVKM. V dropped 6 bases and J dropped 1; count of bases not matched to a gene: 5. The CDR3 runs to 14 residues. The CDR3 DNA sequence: TGTGCCAGCAGGTCGGGGGGAGTCCAAGAGACCCAGTACTTC. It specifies CASRSGGVQETQYF.

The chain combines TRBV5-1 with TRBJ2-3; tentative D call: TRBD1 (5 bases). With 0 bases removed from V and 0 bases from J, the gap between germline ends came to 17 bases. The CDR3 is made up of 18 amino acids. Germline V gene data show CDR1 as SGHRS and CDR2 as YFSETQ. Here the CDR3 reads CASSLAIAGSPSTDTQYF. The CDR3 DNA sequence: TGCGCCAGCAGCTTGGCAATAGCAGGGTCGCCGAGCACAGATACGCAGTATTTT.

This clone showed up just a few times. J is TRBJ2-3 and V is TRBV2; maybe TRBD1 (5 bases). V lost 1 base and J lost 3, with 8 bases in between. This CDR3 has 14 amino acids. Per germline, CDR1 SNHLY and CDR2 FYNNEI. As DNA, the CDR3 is TGTGCCAGCAGTGAAGGACAGCTGACAGATACGCAGTATTTT. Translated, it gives CASSEGQLTDTQYF.

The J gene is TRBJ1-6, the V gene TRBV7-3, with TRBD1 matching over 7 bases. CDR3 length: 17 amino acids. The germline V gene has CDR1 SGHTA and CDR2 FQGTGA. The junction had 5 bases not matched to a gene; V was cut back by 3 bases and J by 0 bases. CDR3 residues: CASSFTGVSSYNSPLHF. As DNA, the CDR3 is TGTGCCAGCAGCTTCACAGGGGTCAGCTCCTATAATTCACCCCTCCACTTT.

The CDR3 nucleotides are TGTGCCAGCAGCCAGGGCCTCGGGACAGGGTCCTACGAGCAGTACTTC. This translates into CASSQGLGTGSYEQYF. The chain links TRBV5-6 to TRBJ2-7; 9 positions match TRBD1. The CDR3 sequence is 16 residues long. Germline lookup yields CDR1 SGHDT and CDR2 YYEEEE. After removal of 4 bases from V and 1 base from J, the junction contained 9 bases not matched to a gene.

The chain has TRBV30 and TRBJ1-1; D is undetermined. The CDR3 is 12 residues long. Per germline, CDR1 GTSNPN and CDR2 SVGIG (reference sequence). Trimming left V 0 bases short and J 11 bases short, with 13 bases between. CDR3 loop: CAWSVRTGLAFF. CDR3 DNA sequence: TGTGCCTGGAGTGTACGGACTGGGTTGGCTTTCTTT.

The CDR3 region has the DNA TGTGCCAGCAGCCCTACTGGAACCGCCGGGACAGCGAACACTGAAGCTTTCTTT. It is translated as CASSPTGTAGTANTEAFF. The rearrangement joins TRBV4-2 to TRBJ1-1; 7 positions agree with TRBD1. V lost 4 bases, J lost 1 base, and 15 bases stayed unmatched. This CDR3 comprises 18 residues. CDR1 LGHNA and CDR2 YNFKEQ come from the germline V gene.

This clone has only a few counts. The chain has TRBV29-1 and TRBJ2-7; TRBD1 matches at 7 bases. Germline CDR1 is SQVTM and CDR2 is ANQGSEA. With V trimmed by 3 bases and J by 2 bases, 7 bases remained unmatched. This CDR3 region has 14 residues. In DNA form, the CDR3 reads TGCAGCGTTGAGACAGGGTCCTCAACCTACGAGCAGTACTTC. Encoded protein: CSVETGSSTYEQYF.

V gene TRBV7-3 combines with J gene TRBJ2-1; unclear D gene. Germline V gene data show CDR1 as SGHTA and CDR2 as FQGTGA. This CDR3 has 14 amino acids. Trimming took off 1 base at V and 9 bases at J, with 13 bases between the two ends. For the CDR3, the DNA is TGTGCCAGCAGCTTAAGCCCCACCCGAGGTGAGCAGTTCTTC. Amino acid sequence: CASSLSPTRGEQFF. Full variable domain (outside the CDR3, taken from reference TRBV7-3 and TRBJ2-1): GAGVSQTPSNKVTEKGKYVELRCDPISGHTALYWYRQSLGQGPEFLIYFQGTGAADDSGLPNDRFFAVRPEGSVSTLKIQRTERGDSAVYLCASSLSPTRGEQFFGPGTRLTVL.

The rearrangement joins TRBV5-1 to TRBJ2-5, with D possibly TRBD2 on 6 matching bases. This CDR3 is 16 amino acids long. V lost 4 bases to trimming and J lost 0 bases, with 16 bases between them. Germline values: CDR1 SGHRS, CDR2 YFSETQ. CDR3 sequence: CASSRQLLANQETQYF. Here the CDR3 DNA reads TGCGCCAGCAGCCGACAACTCCTAGCGAACCAAGAGACCCAGTACTTC. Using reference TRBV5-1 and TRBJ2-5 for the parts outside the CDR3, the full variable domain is KAGVTQTPRYLIKTRGQQVTLSCSPISGHRSVSWYQQTPGQGLQFLFEYFSETQRNKGNFPGRFSGRQFSNSRSEMNVSTLELGDSALYLCASSRQLLANQETQYFGPGTRLLVL.

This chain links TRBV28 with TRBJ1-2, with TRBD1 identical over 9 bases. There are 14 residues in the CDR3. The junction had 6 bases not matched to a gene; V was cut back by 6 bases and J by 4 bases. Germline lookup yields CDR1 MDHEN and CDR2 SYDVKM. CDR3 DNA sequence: TGTGCCAGCAGGACACAGGGGGCTGTCTATGGCTACACCTTC. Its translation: CASRTQGAVYGYTF.

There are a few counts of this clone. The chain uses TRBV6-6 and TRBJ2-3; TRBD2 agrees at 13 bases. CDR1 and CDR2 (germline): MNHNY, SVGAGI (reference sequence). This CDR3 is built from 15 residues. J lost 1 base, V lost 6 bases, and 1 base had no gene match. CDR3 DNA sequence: TGTGCCAGCAGCGGGACTAGCGGGGGCACAGATACGCAGTATTTT. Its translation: CASSGTSGGTDTQYF.

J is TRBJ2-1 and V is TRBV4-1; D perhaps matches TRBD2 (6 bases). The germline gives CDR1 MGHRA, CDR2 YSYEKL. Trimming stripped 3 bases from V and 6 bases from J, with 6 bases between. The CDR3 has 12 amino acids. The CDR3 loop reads CASSHGGNEQFF. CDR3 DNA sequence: TGCGCCAGCAGCCACGGGGGCAATGAGCAGTTCTTC.

The CDR3 DNA sequence: TGTGCCAGCAGCAAGGCCGGGACAGCGAACACTGAAGCTTTCTTT. It yields the protein CASSKAGTANTEAFF. The V call is TRBV5-4, the J call TRBJ1-1; 7 nucleotides match TRBD1. V lost 4 bases, J lost 1 base, and 7 bases stayed unmatched. The CDR3 contains 15 residues. From germline, CDR1 is SGHNT and CDR2 YYREEE (reference sequence).

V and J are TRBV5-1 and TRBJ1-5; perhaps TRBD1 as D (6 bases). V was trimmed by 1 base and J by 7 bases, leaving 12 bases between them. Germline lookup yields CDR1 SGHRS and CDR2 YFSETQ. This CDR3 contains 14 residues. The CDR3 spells CASSLNRVDQPQHF. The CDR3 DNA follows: TGCGCCAGCAGCTTGAACAGGGTGGACCAGCCCCAGCATTTT.

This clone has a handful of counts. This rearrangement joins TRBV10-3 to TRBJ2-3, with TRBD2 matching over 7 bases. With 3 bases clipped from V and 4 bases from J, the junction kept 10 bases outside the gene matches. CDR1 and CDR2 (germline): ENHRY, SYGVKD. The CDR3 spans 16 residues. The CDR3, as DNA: TGTGCCATCAGTGAAGATGCTAGCGGTAGCCCAGATACGCAGTATTTT. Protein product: CAISEDASGSPDTQYF.

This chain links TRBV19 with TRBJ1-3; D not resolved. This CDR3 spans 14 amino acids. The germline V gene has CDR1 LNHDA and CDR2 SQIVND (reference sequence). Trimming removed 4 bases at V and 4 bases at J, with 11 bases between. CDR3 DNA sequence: TGTGCCAGTAGTACCGACCGAGGGGGAAACACCATATATTTT. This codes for CASSTDRGGNTIYF. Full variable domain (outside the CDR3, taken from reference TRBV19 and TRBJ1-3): DGGITQSPKYLFRKEGQNVTLSCEQNLNHDAMYWYRQDPGQGLRLIYYSQIVNDFQKGDIAEGYSVSREKKESFPLTVTSAQKNPTAFYLCASSTDRGGNTIYFGEGSWLTVV.

The CDR3 here is CASSSPGLPNEKLFF. The CDR3 nucleotides are TGCGCCAGCAGCTCTCCAGGGTTGCCAAATGAAAAACTGTTTTTT. V is TRBV5-1 and J is TRBJ1-4; perhaps TRBD1 as D (5 bases). The V gene's germline CDR1 is SGHRS and CDR2 YFSETQ. Between the trimmed V and J ends, which lost 3 bases and 5 bases, there was a span of 14 bases. The CDR3 has 15 residues.

The CDR3 loop reads CASSLESVWSHNEQFF. As DNA, the CDR3 is TGCGCCAGCAGCTTGGAGTCTGTATGGAGCCACAATGAGCAGTTCTTC. The chain links TRBV5-1 to TRBJ2-1; no definite D call. CDR1 is SGHRS, CDR2 YFSETQ, per germline. Trimming removed 0 bases from V and 5 bases from J, with 15 bases in between. This CDR3 spans 16 amino acids.